A single sample gave rise to the 5 T cell receptor beta chains below, sequenced in a study of blood T cells in healthy people across ages. Primers used in a second PCR of roughly 6 to 12 cycles were a sample-barcoded 5' primer and a J-beta primer mix. TCRdb reanalysed the 5' RACE reads using MiXCR and keeps one entry per CDR3 protein. This sample carries roughly 1,500,000 distinct CDR3 sequences, roughly 32% of them seen once, and the ten largest clones take roughly 10%. The sample comprised blood. Receptors originate from a woman aged 30 to 39 in good health.

CDR3 DNA: TGTGCCAGCAGCCAAGCAGGCAGGGACGGGGGTCAGCCCCAGCATTTT. Its translation is CASSQAGRDGGQPQHF. The chain carries TRBV4-2 and TRBJ1-5; tentatively, D is TRBD1 (5 bases). Trimming stripped 1 base from V and 6 bases from J, with 16 bases between. The CDR3 extends over 16 amino acids. Germline V gene data show CDR1 as LGHNA and CDR2 as YNFKEQ.

This chain joins TRBV6-1 and TRBJ2-5; a weak D match, TRBD2 (6 bases). Per the germline V gene, CDR1 is MNHNS and CDR2 is SASEGT. The V end was cut by 6 bases, the J end by 6 bases, with 26 bases between. The CDR3 contains 17 residues. CDR3 region: CASSPEFLRDLGQTQYF. The CDR3 region has the DNA TGTGCCAGCAGCCCTGAATTCCTCCGGGACTTAGGGCAGACCCAGTACTTC.

This rearrangement joins TRBV29-1 to TRBJ2-1; D is perhaps TRBD1 (7 bases). The CDR3 has 12 amino acids. V lost 4 bases to trimming and J lost 7 bases, with 11 bases between them. Germline CDR1 and CDR2: SQVTM and ANQGSEA. CDR3 sequence: CSVATGRNEQFF. The DNA of the CDR3 is TGCAGCGTTGCGACAGGGAGGAATGAGCAGTTCTTC.

The chain is built from TRBV2 and TRBJ1-2; 9 positions agree with TRBD1. The length of the CDR3 is 15 residues. The V gene's germline CDR1 is SNHLY and CDR2 FYNNEI. Losses at the gene ends were 4 bases for V and 4 bases for J; bases not matched to a gene: 7. CDR3 sequence (DNA): TGTGCCAGCAGTGGCCCGGGACAGGGTGGCTATGGCTACACCTTC. Amino acid sequence: CASSGPGQGGYGYTF.

J is TRBJ2-5 and V is TRBV18; D perhaps matches TRBD2 (5 bases). V was pared by 4 bases and J by 7 bases, with 19 bases between. The germline V gene encodes CDR1 KGHSH and CDR2 LQKENI. CDR3 length: 15 amino acids. CDR3 loop: CASSLTGLPRGTQYF. The CDR3, as DNA: TGTGCCAGCTCACTCACGGGCCTACCACGGGGGACCCAGTACTTC.